Listed below are T cell receptor beta chains from one sample, sequenced in a study of blood T cell repertoires in COVID-19. Clones were sequenced by immunoSEQ multiplex PCR, and TCRdb holds only the in-frame ones, with some missing. The data contain tens of thousands of clones, nearly 80% of them seen just once; the ten biggest clones take up approximately 12%. The sample consisted of peripheral blood. The receptors here all came from a human donor in a cohort sampled during active COVID-19. Both conserved end residues are part of each CDR3. The order of the fields is CDR3 protein, D gene, V gene, clone size. The D gene is left open where the match is weak. Where a row states a size, it is once, few, many or the class of an expanded clone; other rows omit it.

CASSLEALAYNEQFF | . | TRBV7-6 | .
CASSLPLNTAAFF | . | TRBV28 | .
CASSPDLKSTDTQYF | . | TRBV18 | .
CASSQGGLAINEQFF | TRBD2 | TRBV4-3 | few
CASSPQGGGRVYNEQFF | TRBD2 | TRBV11-2 | .
CASSSGGGYSTDTQYF | . | TRBV5-8 | .
CASSQMDRGELFF | TRBD1 | TRBV3-1/TRBV3-2 | few
CAWSVGRAQYF | . | TRBV30 | .
CASKGQALWGEQFF | TRBD1 | TRBV25-1 | few
CASSQRVIRRVDTQYF | . | TRBV3-1/TRBV3-2 | few
CASRRTGTTGELFF | TRBD1 | TRBV6-5 | .
CASSLVQGYEQYF | . | TRBV11-2 | once
CASSSTGKANYGYTF | . | TRBV7-9 | .
CSVSGSSYNEQFF | TRBD2 | TRBV29-1 | .
CASSIFQGGNQPQHF | TRBD1 | TRBV6-2/TRBV6-3 | .
CASTARTAPGAGYTF | . | TRBV28 | .
CASSEENTDTQYF | . | TRBV2 | .
CASSLGSAGGYEQYF | TRBD2 | TRBV7-8 | .
CASSLNAGSNTEAFF | . | TRBV28 | .
CASTPGLAGGGEQFF | TRBD2 | TRBV19 | .
CASSAGLSRRGYTF | . | TRBV7-6 | .
CASSQDLPTGQGNTGELFF | . | TRBV3-1/TRBV3-2 | .
CASTLPSTGRGEAFF | . | TRBV5-6 | .
CASSSNGGDQPQHF | . | TRBV5-6 | few
CSAFRQGSNTEAFF | TRBD1 | TRBV29-1 | .
CASSDRTSDNEQFF | TRBD2 | TRBV7-2 | .
CASSPGPNQPQHF | . | TRBV18 | .